Shown below are 11 T cell receptor beta chains from a single sample sequenced in a study of shared clonotypes between healthy human individuals (dated by TCRdb to the early 2020s). The library relied on the immunoSEQ multiplex PCR assay. Held by TCRdb, this immuneACCESS table contains in-frame sequences only and omits some clones. Under half of the omission traces to an unresolved V gene where checked; the cause of the rest is unknown. The sample yields about 2 million clones; about 95% were counted once. The ten biggest clones cover more than 0.9% of the sample. CD8 naive samples consisted of CD45RO-negative cells that were positively selected for CCR7, yielding a CD45RA+CCR7+ population without TemRA cells. Sequencing used naive CD8+ T cells sorted from blood. The cell subset or site label of this sample denotes: CD45RA+CCR7+. Source of these receptors: a young man in good health.

In nucleotides, the CDR3 is TGTGCCAGCAGCTACGAACTAGCGGGACTAAACACAGATACGCAGTATTTT. Translating gives CASSYELAGLNTDTQYF. The chain has TRBV7-9 and TRBJ2-3; 10 bases line up with TRBD2. The V segment lost 4 bases and the J segment 2 bases; nucleotides outside the gene matches: 9. The CDR3 runs 17 residues. Germline CDR1 reads SEHNR; CDR2 reads FQNEAQ (reference sequence). The full variable domain, in which reference TRBV7-9 and TRBJ2-3 provide the parts outside the CDR3, is DTGVSQNPRHKITKRGQNVTFRCDPISEHNRLYWYRQTLGQGPEFLTYFQNEAQLEKSRLLSDRFSAERPKGSFSTLEIQRTEQGDSAMYLCASSYELAGLNTDTQYFGPGTRLTVL.

This clone was counted a few times. Other DNA sequences within the sample encode an identical CDR3. V usage is TRBV7-9 and J usage is TRBJ2-7, with D possibly being TRBD1 (5 bases). This CDR3 is 13 amino acids long. CDR1 and CDR2 (germline): SEHNR, FQNEAQ (reference sequence). Trimming removed 2 bases at V and 3 bases at J, with 8 bases between. The CDR3, as DNA: TGTGCCAGCAGCTTAACAGGAGTCTACGAGCAGTACTTC. Protein product: CASSLTGVYEQYF. The whole variable domain, remainder taken from reference TRBV7-9 and TRBJ2-7, is DTGVSQNPRHKITKRGQNVTFRCDPISEHNRLYWYRQTLGQGPEFLTYFQNEAQLEKSRLLSDRFSAERPKGSFSTLEIQRTEQGDSAMYLCASSLTGVYEQYFGPGTRLTVT.

The CDR3 sequence: CASRLALFGVETQYF. The CDR3 region has the DNA TGTGCAAGTCGCTTAGCATTATTTGGTGTGGAGACCCAGTACTTC. V and J are TRBV12-2 and TRBJ2-5. TRBV12-2 is shown as a pseudogene. The CDR3 runs 15 residues.

This clone appeared a single time. The gene calls are TRBV6-5 and TRBJ1-1; 7 bases match TRBD1. CDR1 and CDR2 (germline): MNHEY, SVGAGI. V dropped 7 bases and J dropped 5; count of bases not matched to a gene: 13. The CDR3 runs to 15 residues. CDR3 bases: TGTGCCAGCAAATATAGTCAGGGGGGAGGTACTGAAGCTTTCTTT. It yields the protein CASKYSQGGGTEAFF.

This rearrangement joins TRBV27 to TRBJ1-2; D remains unclear. Germline V gives CDR1 MNHEY, CDR2 SMNVEV (reference sequence). This CDR3 has 14 amino acids. Trimming pared 0 bases from V and 8 bases from J, leaving 13 bases between. The CDR3 DNA follows: TGTGCCAGCAGTTTATCGAAAGGGCCCCAGGGCTACACCTTC. Amino acids: CASSLSKGPQGYTF.

The chain has TRBV28 and TRBJ1-5, with 7 nucleotides matching TRBD1. The V segment lost 4 bases and the J segment 5 bases; nucleotides outside the gene matches: 2. Germline CDR1 reads MDHEN; CDR2 reads SYDVKM. CDR3 length: 13 residues. For the CDR3, the DNA is TGTGCCAGCAGTTACAGGGGCCATCAGCCCCAGCATTTT. Protein product: CASSYRGHQPQHF.

The chain joins TRBV7-9 to TRBJ2-5; no clear D. Trimming took off 1 base at V and 0 bases at J, with 3 bases between the two ends. The CDR3 loop spans 13 amino acids. The germline CDR1 and CDR2 sequences are SEHNR and FQNEAQ (reference sequence). The CDR3 region is CASSLGNQETQYF. CDR3 bases: TGTGCCAGCAGCTTAGGGAACCAAGAGACCCAGTACTTC.

The V gene is TRBV5-1, the J gene TRBJ2-3; 8 bases map to TRBD2. The CDR3 contains 16 residues. Unmatched junction bases numbered 7, after V lost 0 bases and J lost 4 bases. CDR1 is SGHRS, CDR2 YFSETQ, per germline. The CDR3, as DNA: TGCGCCAGCAGCTTGGCTTACGGGGGGGTCGCAGATACGCAGTATTTT. Translating it yields CASSLAYGGVADTQYF.

The genes are TRBV2 and TRBJ2-2, with 11 positions matching TRBD2. Germline trimming cut 4 bases from V and 7 bases from J; bases unmatched to any gene: 11. This CDR3 comprises 17 residues. Germline CDR1 and CDR2: SNHLY and FYNNEI. CDR3 loop: CASSAHSGRAQGGELFF. CDR3 bases: TGTGCCAGCAGTGCCCATAGCGGGAGGGCCCAGGGCGGGGAGCTGTTTTTT.

V is TRBV5-6 and J is TRBJ2-7, with TRBD1 identical over 7 bases. CDR3 size: 12 residues. The trim removed 6 bases at V and 6 bases at J, leaving 6 bases unmatched. The germline CDR1 and CDR2 sequences are SGHDT and YYEEEE. CDR3 sequence: CASKLQGTEQYF. The DNA for the CDR3 is TGTGCCAGCAAATTACAGGGGACCGAGCAGTACTTC.

CDR3 in amino acids: CAWSVGGAGNTIYF. In DNA, the CDR3 is TGTGCCTGGAGTGTAGGGGGAGCTGGAAACACCATATATTTT. The rearrangement uses TRBV30 and TRBJ1-3, with D possibly TRBD1 on 6 matching bases. Germline V gene lookup returns CDR1 GTSNPN and CDR2 SVGIG (reference sequence). This CDR3 is 14 amino acids long. V lost 0 bases and J 2 bases, leaving 8 bases between the germline ends. The variable domain in full, completed from reference TRBV30 and TRBJ1-3, reads SQTIHQWPATLVQPVGSPLSLECTVEGTSNPNLYWYRQAAGRGLQLLFYSVGIGQISSEVPQNLSASRPQDRQFILSSKKLLLSDSGFYLCAWSVGGAGNTIYFGEGSWLTVV.